This T cell receptor (beta chain) was sequenced for a study of T cell responses to AZD1222 COVID-19 vaccine. Profiling relied on immunoSEQ multiplex PCR, and the TCRdb table lists in-frame clones only, not all of them. Of 200,000 to 250,000 clones listed, less than 95% are singletons. V was cut by 6 bases and J by 9 bases, with 23 bases left in between. Germline lookup yields CDR1 KGHSH and CDR2 LQKENI. The CDR3 length is 16 residues. The source was peripheral blood, collected 28 days after the second dose of the MenACWY control vaccine. This TCR was recovered from an adult who received the MenACWY meningococcal vaccine as a control. V gene TRBV18 combines with J gene TRBJ2-2; the D call may be TRBD1 or TRBD2 (5 bases each). CDR3 region: CASSPDSASGGRELFF. Written as DNA, the CDR3 is TGTGCCAGCTCGCCCGACAGCGCCAGTGGAGGCCGGGAGCTGTTTTTT.